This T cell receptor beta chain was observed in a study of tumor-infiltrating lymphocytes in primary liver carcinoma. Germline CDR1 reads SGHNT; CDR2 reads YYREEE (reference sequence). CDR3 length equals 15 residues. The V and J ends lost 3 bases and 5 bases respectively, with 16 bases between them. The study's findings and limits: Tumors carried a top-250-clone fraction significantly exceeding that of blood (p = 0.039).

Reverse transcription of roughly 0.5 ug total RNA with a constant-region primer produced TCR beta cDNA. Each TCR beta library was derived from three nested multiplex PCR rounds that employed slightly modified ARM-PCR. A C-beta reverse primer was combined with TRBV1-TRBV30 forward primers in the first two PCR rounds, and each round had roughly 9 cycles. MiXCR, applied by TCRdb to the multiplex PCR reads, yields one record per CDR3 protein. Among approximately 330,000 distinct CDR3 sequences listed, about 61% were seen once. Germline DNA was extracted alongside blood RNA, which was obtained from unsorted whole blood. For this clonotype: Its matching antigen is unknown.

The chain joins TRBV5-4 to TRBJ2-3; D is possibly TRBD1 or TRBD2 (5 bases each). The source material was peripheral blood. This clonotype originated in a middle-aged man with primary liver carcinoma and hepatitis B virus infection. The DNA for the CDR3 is TGTGCCAGCAGCTGGACAAGGGGCGCGGGAGATACGCAGTATTTT. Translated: CASSWTRGAGDTQYF.